The 3 T cell receptor beta chains below all came from one sample that was sequenced in a study of T cell changes during pregnancy in multiple sclerosis. Clones were read by immunoSEQ multiplex PCR, and TCRdb kept only the in-frame ones, dropping some. The sample comprises under 150,000 clones, roughly 95% of which are singletons, and over 0.35% rests with the top ten. Here the sequenced sample was peripheral blood, taken after pregnancy. The receptor set was obtained from a female donor with multiple sclerosis, enrolled in a pregnancy study.

The chain is built from TRBV15 and TRBJ2-1, with unresolved D. Trimming took 1 base from V and 5 from J, leaving 15 bases between them. Germline CDR1 LNHNV, CDR2 YYDKDF (reference sequence). The CDR3 is 16 residues long. This CDR3 is CATSRGVLLSDNEQFF. The DNA for the CDR3 is TGTGCCACCAGCAGAGGAGTACTGCTATCCGACAATGAGCAGTTCTTC.

The chain joins TRBV29-1 to TRBJ1-2; 10 nucleotides line up with TRBD1. The trim removed 2 bases at V and 8 bases at J, leaving 11 bases unmatched. The CDR3 runs 15 residues. The germline V gene has CDR1 SQVTM and CDR2 ANQGSEA. The CDR3 bases are TGCAGCGTTGAACGCCCCCCGGGACAGGGGTACGGCTACACCTTC. Protein sequence: CSVERPPGQGYGYTF. Full variable domain (remainder filled in from reference TRBV29-1 and TRBJ1-2): SAVISQKPSRDICQRGTSLTIQCQVDSQVTMMFWYRQQPGQSLTLIATANQGSEATYESGFVIDKFPISRPNLTFSTLTVSNMSPEDSSIYLCSVERPPGQGYGYTFGSGTRLTVV.

With regard to this clone: At the DNA level, this CDR3 is encoded by other sequences in the same sample as well. The genes are TRBV27 and TRBJ2-1, with TRBD2 as a possible D gene (5 bases). CDR3 length: 12 amino acids. The V end was cut by 2 bases, the J end by 7 bases, with 6 bases between. CDR1 is MNHEY and CDR2 is SMNVEV in the germline V gene (reference sequence). The CDR3 DNA is TGTGCCAGCAGTTTAGGAGGTAATGAGCAGTTCTTC. It yields the protein CASSLGGNEQFF.